Presented here are 24 T cell receptor beta chains from one specimen sequenced in a study of response to subunit inactivated influenza vaccine. TCRdb processed the RT-PCR reads anew with MiXCR; each CDR3 protein has one entry. Altogether hundreds of thousands of distinct CDR3 sequences are present, under 20% being singletons, with the ten largest covering 9.5% to 13%. The input for sequencing was PBMCs from blood, taken roughly 5 days after vaccination. The receptors were sampled from a man aged 50-59 years who received an inactivated influenza vaccine.

Many counts were recorded for this clonotype. J is TRBJ2-5 and V is TRBV29-1; a weak D match, TRBD2 (5 bases). Trimming removed 4 bases from V and 2 bases from J, with 8 bases in between. This CDR3 has 12 residues. The germline V gene encodes CDR1 SQVTM and CDR2 ANQGSEA. The CDR3 loop reads CSVGRTQETQYF. As DNA, the CDR3 is TGCAGCGTTGGGAGGACTCAAGAGACCCAGTACTTC. The entire variable domain, with the rest obtained from reference TRBV29-1 and TRBJ2-5, is as follows: SAVISQKPSRDICQRGTSLTIQCQVDSQVTMMFWYRQQPGQSLTLIATANQGSEATYESGFVIDKFPISRPNLTFSTLTVSNMSPEDSSIYLCSVGRTQETQYFGPGTRLLVL.

This clonotype was counted only a few times. V is TRBV12-3 or TRBV12-4 and J is TRBJ2-1; TRBD2 might be the D (6 bases). The CDR3 covers 17 residues. V was cut by 8 bases and J by 4 bases, with 24 bases left in between. The CDR3 region is CASRSSEGNLGYNEQFF. CDR3 nucleotides: TGTGCCAGCCGATCTTCGGAGGGGAACTTGGGTTACAATGAGCAGTTCTTC.

The rearrangement links TRBV7-8 to TRBJ2-1; TRBD2 matches 8 bases. Germline V gene lookup returns CDR1 SGHVS and CDR2 FQNEAQ. The CDR3 covers 15 residues. Losses at the gene ends were 6 bases for V and 0 bases for J; bases not matched to a gene: 4. In DNA, the CDR3 is TGTGCCAGCAGACAACTAGCGGCCTCCTACAATGAGCAGTTCTTC. Translated: CASRQLAASYNEQFF.

The chain employs TRBV20-1 and TRBJ2-3, with TRBD1 matching over 10 bases. With 0 bases clipped from V and 1 base from J, the junction kept 7 bases outside the gene matches. The CDR3 spans 17 residues. Germline V gene sequence: CDR1 DFQATT, CDR2 SNEGSKA (reference sequence). The chain's CDR3 is CSARDEDRGHGTDTQYF. The CDR3 DNA is TGCAGTGCTAGAGATGAAGACAGGGGGCACGGCACAGATACGCAGTATTTT.

The V gene is TRBV25-1, the J gene TRBJ1-6; D is ambiguous. The germline gives CDR1 MGHDK, CDR2 SYGVNS. The CDR3 covers 14 residues. V shed 2 bases and J shed 6 bases, with 8 bases lying between them. The CDR3 nucleotides read TGTGCCAGCAGTGAAGGGCACAGTAATTCACCCCTCCACTTT. This codes for CASSEGHSNSPLHF.

This clonotype was detected many times. This chain uses TRBV6-5 with TRBJ1-6; possibly TRBD1 for D (5 bases). This CDR3 is built from 13 residues. Germline CDR1 and CDR2: MNHEY and SVGAGI. The germline V and J ends were trimmed by 0 bases and 10 bases, with 7 bases remaining between them. CDR3 protein: CASSYSRGSPLHF. CDR3 DNA: TGTGCCAGCAGTTACTCGAGGGGATCACCCCTCCACTTT.

In this sample, this clonotype turned up a few times. The chain carries TRBV5-5 and TRBJ2-7; D assignment may be TRBD1 or TRBD2 (5 bases each). The germline gives CDR1 SGHKS, CDR2 YYEKEE (reference sequence). The CDR3 is made up of 17 amino acids. The germline V and J ends were trimmed by 1 base and 0 bases, with 17 bases remaining between them. This CDR3 is CASSLPYGTALSYEQYF. CDR3 in DNA: TGTGCCAGCAGCTTGCCGTATGGGACGGCCCTCTCCTACGAGCAGTACTTC.

This clonotype was seen a few times. The V gene is TRBV20-1, the J gene TRBJ2-2; 11 bases are a match to TRBD2. The CDR3 totals 16 residues. In germline, CDR1 is DFQATT, CDR2 SNEGSKA (reference sequence). The J segment lost 7 bases and the V segment lost 0 bases, leaving 7 bases of the junction unmatched. The CDR3 spells CSARDLAGGNVGELFF. The CDR3 nucleotides read TGCAGTGCTAGAGATCTAGCGGGAGGTAACGTCGGGGAGCTGTTTTTT.

The genes are TRBV5-1 and TRBJ2-2, with D perhaps assigned TRBD1 or TRBD2 (6 bases each). Deletions cut 2 bases from V and 0 bases from J, with 11 bases between. The CDR3 length is 16 residues. Germline CDR1 is SGHRS and CDR2 is YFSETQ. CDR3 amino acids: CASSLRGPPNTGELFF. In DNA form, the CDR3 reads TGCGCCAGCAGCTTACGGGGGCCACCGAACACCGGGGAGCTGTTTTTT.

This chain uses TRBV20-1 with TRBJ2-7; 8 bases fit TRBD2. From germline, CDR1 is DFQATT and CDR2 SNEGSKA (reference sequence). Trimming took 5 bases from V and 4 from J; bases not matched to a gene: 4. The length of the CDR3 is 12 residues. The CDR3, as DNA: TGCAGTGCTCGTAGCGGGGAATACGAGCAGTACTTC. It yields the protein CSARSGEYEQYF.

This clonotype was observed a few times. The chain recombines TRBV18 with TRBJ2-5, with D uncertain. This CDR3 has 13 residues. V was pared by 2 bases and J by 1 base, with 5 bases between. Germline CDR1 KGHSH, CDR2 LQKENI. Here the CDR3 DNA reads TGTGCCAGCTCACCAAACAGCCAAGAGACCCAGTACTTC. Translating it yields CASSPNSQETQYF.

This clonotype occurred once. The chain is built from TRBV18 and TRBJ2-3; D is possibly TRBD1 (6 bases). Germline CDR1 and CDR2: KGHSH and LQKENI. This CDR3 has 17 amino acids. V was trimmed by 0 bases and J by 2 bases, leaving 15 bases between them. CDR3 region: CASSPPARGISTDTQYF. The CDR3 DNA follows: TGTGCCAGCTCACCACCGGCCAGGGGAATTTCCACAGATACGCAGTATTTT.

The chain couples TRBV27 to TRBJ2-7; either TRBD1 or TRBD2 may supply D (5 bases each). The CDR3 has 14 residues. The germline V gene encodes CDR1 MNHEY and CDR2 SMNVEV (reference sequence). Trimming shortened V by 3 bases and J by 1 base, and 10 bases separated the two germline ends. CDR3 loop: CASSFGDLSYEQYF. DNA of the CDR3: TGTGCCAGCAGTTTCGGGGACCTTTCCTACGAGCAGTACTTC.

On this clonotype itself: The germline gene is not matched at one end of the junction; a read error may be the cause. V and J are TRBV5-1 and TRBJ2-2; no firm D call. The CDR3 contains 14 residues. Germline-derived CDR1 and CDR2 are SGHRS and YFSETQ. CDR3 residues: CASTLASTTGELFF. DNA of the CDR3: TGCGCCAGCACCTTGGCCTCGACTACCGGGGAGCTGTTTTTT.

This clonotype was observed a handful of times. The V call is TRBV7-9, the J call TRBJ2-1; 12 positions match TRBD1. J was trimmed by 8 bases and V by 5 bases; bases with no gene match: 10. Germline V gives CDR1 SEHNR, CDR2 FQNEAQ (reference sequence). The CDR3 totals 16 residues. The CDR3 region has the DNA TGTGCCAGCAGCAGGGTCGGAGGGACAGGGGGCCATGAGCAGTTCTTC. Its protein product is CASSRVGGTGGHEQFF.

A few counts support this clonotype. This chain links TRBV5-1 with TRBJ1-2; TRBD1 matches 8 bases. The germline V gene has CDR1 SGHRS and CDR2 YFSETQ. J was trimmed by 6 bases and V by 5 bases; bases with no gene match: 9. The CDR3 sequence is 14 residues long. The CDR3 protein is CASRIGQGGHGYTF. CDR3 in DNA: TGCGCCAGCAGAATCGGACAGGGCGGGCATGGCTACACCTTC. Combining the CDR3 with reference TRBV5-1 and TRBJ1-2 gives the whole variable domain KAGVTQTPRYLIKTRGQQVTLSCSPISGHRSVSWYQQTPGQGLQFLFEYFSETQRNKGNFPGRFSGRQFSNSRSEMNVSTLELGDSALYLCASRIGQGGHGYTFGSGTRLTVV.

This clonotype turned up a few times. The rearrangement uses TRBV7-9 and TRBJ2-7, with a tentative D call TRBD1 (6 bases). Looked up from germline, CDR1 is SEHNR and CDR2 is FQNEAQ (reference sequence). This CDR3 contains 14 residues. V shed 1 base and J shed 5 bases, with 12 bases lying between them. The CDR3 loop is CASSLDLGAHEQYF. The CDR3 nucleotides read TGTGCCAGCAGCTTAGATCTGGGGGCCCACGAGCAGTACTTC.

This chain joins TRBV12-3 or TRBV12-4 and TRBJ2-3; TRBD1 matches 11 bases. The CDR3 runs 18 residues. Trimming took 3 bases from V and 1 from J; bases not matched to a gene: 9. The CDR3 DNA sequence: TGTGCCAGCAGTTTCTCCCGGGACAGGGGGGCGGGCACAGATACGCAGTATTTT. Protein sequence: CASSFSRDRGAGTDTQYF.

This chain connects TRBV6-2 or TRBV6-3 to TRBJ2-7; 7 bases map to TRBD2. The CDR3 covers 17 residues. The J segment lost 6 bases and the V segment lost 2 bases, leaving 16 bases of the junction unmatched. Germline CDR1 and CDR2: MNHEY and SVGEGT. CDR3 nucleotides: TGTGCCAGCAGTTACGCGAGACGTACAAGCGGGGTAATCGAGCAGTACTTC. This gives the protein CASSYARRTSGVIEQYF.

The V call is TRBV6-2 or TRBV6-3, the J call TRBJ2-1; TRBD2 matches at 9 bases. V dropped 7 bases and J dropped 7; count of bases not matched to a gene: 8. The CDR3 runs to 14 residues. Per germline, CDR1 MNHEY and CDR2 SVGEGT. The CDR3 DNA reads TGTGCCAGCAACGCGGGGGGGCCGGGTAATGAGCAGTTCTTC. Its translation is CASNAGGPGNEQFF.

This clonotype has a count of ten or more. The chain is built from TRBV29-1 and TRBJ2-1; no firm D call. Germline V gene lookup returns CDR1 SQVTM and CDR2 ANQGSEA. This CDR3 has 13 residues. V gave up 4 bases and J gave up 3 bases, with 10 bases separating them. CDR3 nucleotide sequence: TGCAGCGTTGTTCCAGGCAGCTACAATGAGCAGTTCTTC. Translated: CSVVPGSYNEQFF.

This clonotype was picked up a small number of times. The chain is built from TRBV7-2 and TRBJ1-6; 8 bases map to TRBD1. Germline CDR1 reads SGHTA; CDR2 reads FQGNSA. This CDR3 is built from 14 residues. V lost 5 bases to trimming and J lost 9 bases; unmatched junction nucleotides: 6. The CDR3 region is CASSLDRAGSPLHF. The CDR3 nucleotides read TGTGCCAGCAGCCTGGACAGGGCTGGTTCACCCCTCCACTTT.

The chain carries TRBV30 and TRBJ2-7, with 10 bases lining up with TRBD1. Germline V CDR1 and CDR2: GTSNPN, SVGIG (reference sequence). This CDR3 is 15 amino acids long. With 0 bases clipped from V and 2 bases from J, the junction kept 4 bases outside the gene matches. CDR3 region: CAWSVPGTGAYEQYF. The CDR3 nucleotides are TGTGCCTGGAGTGTGCCCGGGACAGGGGCCTACGAGCAGTACTTC.

The chain uses TRBV28 and TRBJ1-5, with D possibly TRBD1 on 6 matching bases. Germline CDR1 and CDR2: MDHEN and SYDVKM. Trimming took off 5 bases at V and 8 bases at J, with 13 bases between the two ends. The CDR3 totals 13 residues. Written as DNA, the CDR3 is TGTGCCAGCAGTAGACAGGTTTTGGAGCCCCAGCATTTT. Its translation is CASSRQVLEPQHF.